This TCR beta chain was sequenced for a study of siplizumab effects on memory and regulatory T cells. Assay used: immunoSEQ multiplex PCR; TCRdb lists only in-frame clones, some missing. The data show roughly 120,000 clones, around 90% seen once. The CDR3 runs 12 residues. Germline lookup yields CDR1 MNHEY and CDR2 SVGAGI. V was clipped by 5 bases and J by 6 bases; unmatched bases: 0. The receptor's source is a human donor in good health. Material: Tregs sorted from blood. V gene TRBV6-5 combines with J gene TRBJ2-2, with 7 bases matching TRBD1. The CDR3 bases are TGTGCCAGCAGTCAGGGGGCCGGGGAGCTGTTTTTT. Its protein product is CASSQGAGELFF.